This TCR beta chain came from a study of blood T cell repertoires in COVID-19. Study-level background: T cells, B-cell-depleted T cells, or PBMCs supplied cDNA or gDNA.

Germline assignment: CDR1 SGHVS and CDR2 FQNEAQ. V dropped 0 bases and J dropped 0 bases, with 9 bases sitting between them. This CDR3 is 16 amino acids long. Original data processing: Amplifying reference gene primers gave estimates of nucleated cell counts. Profiled with immunoSEQ multiplex PCR; TCRdb holds only in-frame clones, not every one. D and trimming were read from the DNA, whereas the V and J calls and clone size are those reported in that table. This table has about 200,000 clones, about 86% appearing once. Which cohort a participant joined came from the clinical history participants gave.

The chain recombines TRBV7-8 with TRBJ2-1; a possible D gene is TRBD2 (6 bases). The sequencing sample was made of PBMCs or T cells enriched from blood (not recorded which). This clonotype originated in a woman aged 50 to 60 with acute COVID-19. The CDR3 DNA is TGTGCCAGCAGCTTAGCGAATAGCGGCTCCTACAATGAGCAGTTCTTC. Encoded protein: CASSLANSGSYNEQFF. Using reference TRBV7-8 and TRBJ2-1 for the parts outside the CDR3, the full variable domain is GAGVSQSPRYKVAKRGQDVALRCDPISGHVSLFWYQQALGQGPEFLTYFQNEAQLDKSGLPSDRFFAERPEGSVSTLKIQRTQQEDSAVYLCASSLANSGSYNEQFFGPGTRLTVL.